This T cell receptor beta chain comes out of a study of OX40 agonist ivuxolimab in advanced cancers. About the research overall: Clinicians treated patients with ivuxolimab, an agonistic anti-OX40 (CD134) antibody.

There are 14 residues in the CDR3. V trimming: 2 bases; J trimming: 5 bases; junction bases outside the gene matches: 1. Germline CDR1 reads SGDLS; CDR2 reads YYNGEE. Notes on the study in general: On average, CD8+ T cells showed a greater number of expanded clones than CD4+.

TCRdb's table, derived via immunoSEQ multiplex PCR, lists solely in-frame clones and lacks some. The sample includes 65,000 to 75,000 clones, roughly 80% of them seen just once. About this clone itself: What it binds is not known.

The chain has TRBV9 and TRBJ1-4; 9 nucleotides match TRBD1. The receptor's source is an adult with an advanced solid tumor such as melanoma, head and neck, liver or kidney cancer. Sequenced material: CD4+ or CD8+ T cells sorted from blood, taken in a trial of the OX40 agonist ivuxolimab. CDR3 sequence reads: CASSVDRGNEKLFF. The CDR3 bases are TGTGCCAGCAGCGTCGACAGGGGGAATGAAAAACTGTTTTTT.